This T cell receptor beta chain is drawn from a study of T cells in Graves' hyperthyroidism and ophthalmopathy. About the study: Peripheral blood was obtained at initial diagnosis, preceding any treatment.

From RNA transcripts, TCR beta CDR3 regions were amplified. Researchers ran a first-round RT-PCR on the TCR CDR3 using the HTBI primer set. TCRdb redid the calling of the multiplex PCR reads with MiXCR, one entry per CDR3 protein. The data show approximately 380,000 distinct CDR3 sequences, 11% to 15% seen once. Study outcomes and limitations: For ophthalmopathy, model prediction preceded onset by a median 6.5 months. Peripheral blood also featured most of the thyroid clonotypes expanded above 0.001.

Germline CDR1 SQVTM, CDR2 ANQGSEA. The CDR3 length is 14 residues. The V gene end was trimmed by 6 bases and the J gene end by 0 bases; junction bases not matched to a gene: 5. A word on this clonotype: The antigen is unknown.

Each ophthalmopathy patient scored at least 3 on the Clinical Activity Score and at least 4 on NOSPECS grade, with duration under 3 months. This clonotype was obtained from a man aged 50-59 years with Graves' ophthalmopathy. The sample was blood. The J gene is TRBJ1-3, the V gene TRBV29-1; 7 bases are shared with TRBD1. The CDR3 bases are TGCAGCGTGGGGACAGTCGACTCTGGAAACACCATATATTTT. Residues: CSVGTVDSGNTIYF.